The entry that follows covers one T cell receptor (beta chain) sequence. This sample stems from a study of Ad26.COV2.S vaccination and SARS-CoV-2 variants. Study summary: Of the COV1001 trial arms, the Ad26.COV2.S arm included the donor.

Measured with immunoSEQ multiplex PCR; TCRdb has only the in-frame clones, and not every one. Among almost 400,000 clones listed, around nine tenths were seen once. Regarding treatment: roughly 18 received Ad26.COV2.S at low or high dose, single or two shots; a few received placebo; per-sample allocation not given. Samples were taken on day 63 after the first vaccine or placebo injection. Donation was by an adult aged 18-55 years who was in Boston. Sequencing was performed on peripheral blood, taken in a trial of Ad26.COV2.S vaccine versus placebo. The clonotype was recovered from a person between 18 and 60 years old who received the Ad26.COV2.S COVID-19 vaccine or a placebo.

The chain's CDR3 is CASSSRSGLAGEQYF. The CDR3 bases are TGTGCCAGCAGCTCCAGGTCGGGGCTAGCGGGCGAGCAGTACTTC. The J gene is TRBJ2-7, the V gene TRBV7-2, with TRBD2 identical over 8 bases. CDR3 size: 15 residues. The V segment lost 4 bases and the J segment 6 bases; nucleotides outside the gene matches: 11. CDR1 is SGHTA, CDR2 FQGNSA, per germline.